A selection of T cell receptor beta chains follows, all from one sample in a study of OX40 agonist ivuxolimab in advanced cancers. The data were produced by immunoSEQ multiplex PCR, yet TCRdb's version contains in-frame clones alone and is incomplete. This sample has some 50,000 clones, with around 89% found just once. The input for sequencing was CD4+ or CD8+ T cells sorted from blood, taken in a trial of the OX40 agonist ivuxolimab. These receptors were taken from an adult with an advanced solid tumor such as melanoma, head and neck, liver or kidney cancer. Each CDR3 is given with its conserved first and last residue. The order of the fields is V gene, D gene, clone size, J gene, CDR3 DNA, CDR3 protein. A D gene is named only where the DNA matches it firmly. Only part of the rows carry a size: once, few, many, or a class if the clone is expanded.

TRBV5-1,TRBD2,.,TRBJ2-5,TGCGCCAGCAGCTTCGGCGGGAGGTTCGAAGAGACCCAGTACTTC,CASSFGGRFEETQYF
TRBV7-8,TRBD2,.,TRBJ2-7,TGTGCCAGCGGGGAGGGGCGCTCCTACGAGCAGTACTTC,CASGEGRSYEQYF
TRBV5-5,.,.,TRBJ2-6,TGTGCCGGCAGCCGATCCACGACCGGATCTGGGGCCAACGTCCTGACTTTC,CAGSRSTTGSGANVLTF
TRBV5-4,TRBD1,.,TRBJ1-1,TGTGCCAGCAGCTCCGGGACAGGGGGTTACACTGAAGCTTTCTTT,CASSSGTGGYTEAFF
TRBV27,.,.,TRBJ2-1,TGTGCCTGCCAGGGGACCCCGGCCCGTGGTGAGCAGTTCTTC,CACQGTPARGEQFF
TRBV10-3,.,once,TRBJ2-3,TGTGCCATCAGTGAAGAGGGGGGACAGAGCACAGATACGCAGTATTTT,CAISEEGGQSTDTQYF
TRBV28,.,.,TRBJ2-6,TGTGCCAGCAGTTTATGGGGGGGAATCAGGGCTGGGGCCAACGTCCTGACTTTC,CASSLWGGIRAGANVLTF
TRBV7-2,.,.,TRBJ2-1,TGTGCCAGCAGCCCCACAACTAGCAGGAGAGGAAATGAGCAGTTCTTC,CASSPTTSRRGNEQFF
TRBV6-6,TRBD2,.,TRBJ2-7,TGTGCCAGCAGTTACCAAAGCGGGAGGGGCGAGCAGTACTTC,CASSYQSGRGEQYF
TRBV5-1,.,.,TRBJ2-7,TGCGCCAGCAGCTTGGCTCCGGTAGACAACTCCTACGAGCAGTACTTC,CASSLAPVDNSYEQYF
TRBV19,.,.,TRBJ2-4,TGTGCCAGTACTAACACGGGACGCTACATTCAGTACTTC,CASTNTGRYIQYF
TRBV7-3,TRBD2,.,TRBJ2-3,TGTGCCAGCAGCACTATAGCGGGAGGTACCACAGATACGCAGTATTTT,CASSTIAGGTTDTQYF
TRBV7-1,TRBD2,.,TRBJ2-2,TGTGCCAGCAGCTTAAGCTCCTCCGGGGCGGGAGGGCGGACCGGGGAGCTGTTTTTT,CASSLSSSGAGGRTGELFF
TRBV7-9,.,.,TRBJ1-2,TGTGCCAGCAGCTTAAGGGATGAGGCTAACTATGGCTACACCTTC,CASSLRDEANYGYTF
TRBV5-6,.,once,TRBJ2-2,TGTGCCAGCAGCCCACGGTACGCGGGCACCGGGGAGCTGTTTTTT,CASSPRYAGTGELFF
TRBV5-4,TRBD1,.,TRBJ1-3,TGTGCCAGCAGCGGACCGGGACAGGGCACTGGAAACACCATATATTTT,CASSGPGQGTGNTIYF
TRBV15,.,medium-sized,TRBJ1-4,TGTGCCACCAGCAGAGATCTGGTCAGGGATGAAAAACTGTTTTTT,CATSRDLVRDEKLFF